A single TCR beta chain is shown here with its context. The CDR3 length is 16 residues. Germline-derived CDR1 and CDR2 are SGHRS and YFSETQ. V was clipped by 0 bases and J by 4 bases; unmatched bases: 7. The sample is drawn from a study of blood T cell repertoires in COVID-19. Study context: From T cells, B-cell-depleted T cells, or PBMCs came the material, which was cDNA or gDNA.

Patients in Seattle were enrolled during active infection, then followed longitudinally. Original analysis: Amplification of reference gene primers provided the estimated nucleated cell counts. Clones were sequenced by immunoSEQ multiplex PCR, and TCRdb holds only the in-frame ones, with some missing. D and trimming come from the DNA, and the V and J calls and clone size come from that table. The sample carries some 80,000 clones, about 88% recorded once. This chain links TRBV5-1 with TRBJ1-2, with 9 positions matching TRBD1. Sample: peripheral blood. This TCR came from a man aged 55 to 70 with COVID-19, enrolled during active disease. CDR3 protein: CASSLGTGGAGYGYTF. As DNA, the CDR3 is TGCGCCAGCAGCTTGGGTACAGGGGGCGCCGGCTATGGCTACACCTTC. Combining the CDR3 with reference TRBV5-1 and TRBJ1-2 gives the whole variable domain KAGVTQTPRYLIKTRGQQVTLSCSPISGHRSVSWYQQTPGQGLQFLFEYFSETQRNKGNFPGRFSGRQFSNSRSEMNVSTLELGDSALYLCASSLGTGGAGYGYTFGSGTRLTVV.